Sequencing of this T cell receptor beta chain was carried out in a study of regulatory T cells in long-lasting Graves disease. Time point meaning: newly diagnosed GD, antithyroid drugs for less than 3 months. Following extraction of RNA from PBMCs, that RNA was used to make the TCR library. Trimming took 6 bases from V and 3 from J; bases not matched to a gene: 7. Per germline, CDR1 MDHEN and CDR2 SYDVKM. This CDR3 has 15 residues. This clonotype was detected ten times or more. Libraries of TCR beta came from iRepertoire HTBI primers plus Arm-PCR of CDR3 regions. How the authors handled the data: In the combined samples, 62 TRBV and 14 TRBJ segments were identified. TCRdb used MiXCR to reprocess the multiplex PCR reads, holding one entry per CDR3 protein. TCRdb's processing, not the authors', yielded these V and J calls. The sample shows about 320,000 distinct CDR3 sequences, about 20% of them seen only once.

The sample consisted of peripheral blood mononuclear cells (PBMCs), taken at new diagnosis, from a patient treated with antithyroid drugs. The chain is built from TRBV28 and TRBJ1-1; TRBD1 matches 10 bases. This sequence originates from a female donor with Graves disease. The CDR3 is CASSNGQGGYTEAFF. CDR3 DNA sequence: TGTGCCAGCAGCAATGGACAGGGGGGGTACACTGAAGCTTTCTTT. The entire variable domain, with the rest obtained from reference TRBV28 and TRBJ1-1, is as follows: DVKVTQSSRYLVKRTGEKVFLECVQDMDHENMFWYRQDPGLGLRLIYFSYDVKMKEKGDIPEGYSVSREKKERFSLILESASTNQTSMYLCASSNGQGGYTEAFFGQGTRLTVV.